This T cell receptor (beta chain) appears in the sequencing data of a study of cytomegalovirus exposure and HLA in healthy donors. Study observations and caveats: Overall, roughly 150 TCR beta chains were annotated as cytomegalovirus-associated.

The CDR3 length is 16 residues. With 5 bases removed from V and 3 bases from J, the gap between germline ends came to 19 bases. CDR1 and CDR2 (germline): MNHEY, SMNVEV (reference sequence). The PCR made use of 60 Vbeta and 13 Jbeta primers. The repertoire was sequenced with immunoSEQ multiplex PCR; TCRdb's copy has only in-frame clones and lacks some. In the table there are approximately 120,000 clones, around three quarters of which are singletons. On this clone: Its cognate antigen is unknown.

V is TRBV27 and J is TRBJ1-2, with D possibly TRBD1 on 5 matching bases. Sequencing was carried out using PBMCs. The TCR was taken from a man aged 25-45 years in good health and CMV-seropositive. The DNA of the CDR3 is TGTGCCAGCAGTCTCCGGCCCAGGGATGATTACTATGGCTACACCTTC. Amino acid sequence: CASSLRPRDDYYGYTF.